This note documents a single TCR beta chain sequence. Its antigen remains unknown. This entry comes from a study of T cell responses to AZD1222 COVID-19 vaccine. Repertoires were generated with immunoSEQ multiplex PCR, while TCRdb's copy carries only in-frame clones and drops some. The sample comprises around 190,000 clones, around nine tenths of which are singletons, and about 9.9% rests with the top ten. Findings and limits, study-wide: Baseline seropositivity occurred in only a handful of AZD1222 recipients.

Losses at the gene ends were 2 bases for V and 8 bases for J; bases not matched to a gene: 12. The length of the CDR3 is 18 residues. Germline V gene lookup returns CDR1 SGHTA and CDR2 FQGNSA. The sample in question was peripheral blood, obtained 28 days after the second AZD1222 dose. The gene calls are TRBV7-2 and TRBJ2-1; 13 nucleotides align to TRBD2. The source of this sequence is an adult who received the AZD1222 COVID-19 vaccine. The CDR3 DNA reads as TGTGCCAGCAGCTTATTGGGAACTAGCGGGGGGGCGGTCCATGAGCAGTTCTTC. Translating gives CASSLLGTSGGAVHEQFF.